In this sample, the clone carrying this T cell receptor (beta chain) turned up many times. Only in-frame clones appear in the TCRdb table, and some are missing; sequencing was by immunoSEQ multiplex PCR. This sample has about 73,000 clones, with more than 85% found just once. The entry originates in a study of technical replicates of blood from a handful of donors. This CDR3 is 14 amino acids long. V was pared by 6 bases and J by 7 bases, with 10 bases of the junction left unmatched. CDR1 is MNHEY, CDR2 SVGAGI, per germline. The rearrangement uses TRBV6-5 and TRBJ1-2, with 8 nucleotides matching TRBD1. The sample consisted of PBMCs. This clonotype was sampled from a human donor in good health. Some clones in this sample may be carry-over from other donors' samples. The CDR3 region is CASSGQGGVIGYTF. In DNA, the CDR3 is TGTGCCAGCAGCGGACAGGGAGGAGTTATTGGCTACACCTTC.